The 8 T cell receptor beta chains below come from one sample, sequenced in a study of blood T cell repertoires in COVID-19. Clones were read by immunoSEQ multiplex PCR, and TCRdb kept only the in-frame ones, dropping some. Found here are under 350,000 clones, about 90% of them singletons; the top ten hold roughly 1.9%. The sample consisted of peripheral blood. The source is a woman in her twenties or thirties with COVID-19, enrolled during active disease.

The rearrangement links TRBV19 to TRBJ1-2; 9 bases align to TRBD1. CDR1 and CDR2 (germline): LNHDA, SQIVND (reference sequence). Unmatched junction bases numbered 8, after V lost 5 bases and J lost 4 bases. The CDR3 totals 15 residues. The CDR3 here is CASSLNRGHGYGYTF. The CDR3, as DNA: TGTGCCAGTAGTCTCAACAGGGGGCATGGCTATGGCTACACCTTC.

The chain uses TRBV18 and TRBJ1-3; D perhaps matches TRBD1 (5 bases). V shed 6 bases and J shed 0 bases, with 12 bases lying between them. Germline V gene sequence: CDR1 KGHSH, CDR2 LQKENI. The CDR3 is made up of 15 amino acids. The CDR3 loop reads CASSDQGFSGNTIYF. Here the CDR3 DNA reads TGTGCCAGCTCCGACCAGGGCTTCTCTGGAAACACCATATATTTT.

The chain couples TRBV3-1 (or the pseudogene TRBV3-2) to TRBJ2-5; 9 bases line up with TRBD2. CDR3 size: 18 residues. V gave up 1 base and J gave up 1 base; unmatched junction bases: 10. Germline V gene sequence: CDR1 LGHDT, CDR2 YNNKEL (reference sequence). CDR3 bases: TGTGCCAGCAGCCAAGGGGAAAGAAGCGGGGGGACCCAAGAGACCCAGTACTTC. Residues: CASSQGERSGGTQETQYF.

The rearrangement uses TRBV18 and TRBJ2-1, with 9 bases that match TRBD1. This CDR3 is built from 16 residues. Trimming removed 5 bases from V and 0 bases from J; junction bases left unmatched: 5. Germline CDR1 is KGHSH and CDR2 is LQKENI. CDR3 DNA sequence: TGTGCCAGCTCATCGAAGGGACAGGGCTCCTACAATGAGCAGTTCTTC. As protein: CASSSKGQGSYNEQFF.

The rearrangement uses TRBV5-1 and TRBJ2-5, with D possibly matching TRBD2 (6 bases). Deletions cut 4 bases from V and 5 bases from J, with 21 bases between. The CDR3 length is 16 residues. Germline CDR1 reads SGHRS; CDR2 reads YFSETQ. Here the CDR3 reads CASSSFSYGTRETQYF. In nucleotides, the CDR3 is TGCGCCAGCAGCAGCTTCTCCTACGGGACTCGGGAGACCCAGTACTTC. The entire variable domain, with the rest obtained from reference TRBV5-1 and TRBJ2-5, is as follows: KAGVTQTPRYLIKTRGQQVTLSCSPISGHRSVSWYQQTPGQGLQFLFEYFSETQRNKGNFPGRFSGRQFSNSRSEMNVSTLELGDSALYLCASSSFSYGTRETQYFGPGTRLLVL.

The chain carries TRBV5-6 and TRBJ1-1; TRBD1 is a possible D gene (5 bases). The length of the CDR3 is 16 residues. The germline gives CDR1 SGHDT, CDR2 YYEEEE. V shed 5 bases and J shed 5 bases, with 22 bases lying between them. The CDR3 DNA follows: TGTGCCAGCAGTCGGGGACTGAGGACTGGAGGGACTGAAGCTTTCTTT. Amino acids: CASSRGLRTGGTEAFF. Drawing the rest from reference TRBV5-6 and TRBJ1-1, the complete variable domain is DAGVTQSPTHLIKTRGQQVTLRCSPKSGHDTVSWYQQALGQGPQFIFQYYEEEERQRGNFPDRFSGHQFPNYSSELNVNALLLGDSALYLCASSRGLRTGGTEAFFGQGTRLTVV.

The gene calls are TRBV3-1 (or the pseudogene TRBV3-2) and TRBJ1-3; TRBD1 might be the D (5 bases). Germline CDR1 LGHDT, CDR2 YNNKEL (reference sequence). V lost 0 bases to trimming and J lost 10 bases, with 13 bases between them. This CDR3 comprises 14 residues. CDR3 in DNA: TGTGCCAGCAGCCAAGATCTTCGGGGGGATACCATATATTTT. Protein product: CASSQDLRGDTIYF.

V usage is TRBV10-3 and J usage is TRBJ2-4; TRBD2 matches at 15 bases. The CDR3 extends over 19 amino acids. Unmatched junction bases numbered 12, after V lost 8 bases and J lost 1 base. The germline CDR1 and CDR2 sequences are ENHRY and SYGVKD. CDR3 loop: CAISGTGLAGGGAKNIQYF. DNA of the CDR3: TGTGCCATCTCTGGAACGGGACTAGCGGGGGGTGGCGCCAAAAACATTCAGTACTTC.